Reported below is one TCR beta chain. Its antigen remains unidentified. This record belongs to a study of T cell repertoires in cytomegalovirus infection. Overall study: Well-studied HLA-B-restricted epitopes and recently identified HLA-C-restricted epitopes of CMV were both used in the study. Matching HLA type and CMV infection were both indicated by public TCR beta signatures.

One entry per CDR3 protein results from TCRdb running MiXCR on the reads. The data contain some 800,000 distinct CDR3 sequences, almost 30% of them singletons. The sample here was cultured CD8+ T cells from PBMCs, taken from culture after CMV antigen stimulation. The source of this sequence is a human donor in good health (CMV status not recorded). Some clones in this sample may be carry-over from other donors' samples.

CDR3 DNA sequence: TGTGCCAGCAGGCCGGGACAATCGTACCAAGAGACCCAGTACTTC. Translation gives CASRPGQSYQETQYF. The rearrangement links TRBV12-3 or TRBV12-4 to TRBJ2-5; D is perhaps TRBD1 (6 bases). CDR3 length: 15 amino acids. The V and J ends lost 6 bases and 0 bases respectively, with 14 bases between them.